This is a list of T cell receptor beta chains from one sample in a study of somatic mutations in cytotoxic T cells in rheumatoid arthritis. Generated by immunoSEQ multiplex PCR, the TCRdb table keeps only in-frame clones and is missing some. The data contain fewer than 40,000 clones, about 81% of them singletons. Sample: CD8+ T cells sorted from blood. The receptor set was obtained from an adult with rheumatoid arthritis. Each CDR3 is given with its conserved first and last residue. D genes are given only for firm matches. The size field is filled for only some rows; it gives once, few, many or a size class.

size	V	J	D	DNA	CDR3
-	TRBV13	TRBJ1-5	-	TGTGCCAGCAGCTTAAATGGCCCGGGTAGCAATCAGCCCCAGCATTTT	CASSLNGPGSNQPQHF
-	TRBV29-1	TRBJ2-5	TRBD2	TGCAGCTTCGCCGGGACTAGAGGAGAGACCCAGTACTTC	CSFAGTRGETQYF
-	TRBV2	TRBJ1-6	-	TGTGCCAGCAGTGAATTTGGTTCGCATCCCTCACCCCTCCACTTT	CASSEFGSHPSPLHF
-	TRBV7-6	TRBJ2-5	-	TGTGCCAGCAGCTTCGGGGGTGAGGGATGGGGGAGAGAGACCCAGTACTTC	CASSFGGEGWGRETQYF
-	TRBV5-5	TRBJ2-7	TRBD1	TGTGCCAGCAGCCCGGGCAGGGGGTCCTACGAGCAGTACTTC	CASSPGRGSYEQYF
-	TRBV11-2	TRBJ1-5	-	TGTGCCAGCAGCTTAGGGGTAAATCAGCCCCAGCATTTT	CASSLGVNQPQHF
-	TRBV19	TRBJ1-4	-	TGTGCCAGTAGTATTTCCTCAACTAATGAAAAACTGTTTTTT	CASSISSTNEKLFF
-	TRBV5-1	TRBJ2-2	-	TGCGCCAGCAGTCTCAACACCGGGGAGCTGTTTTTT	CASSLNTGELFF
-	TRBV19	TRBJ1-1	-	TGTGCCAGTAGTATAGAAGTGAACACTGAAGCTTTCTTT	CASSIEVNTEAFF
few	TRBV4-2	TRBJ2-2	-	TGTGCCAGCAGCCAAGAGGCACCGATTAACACCGGGGAGCTGTTTTTT	CASSQEAPINTGELFF
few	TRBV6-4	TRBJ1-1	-	TGTGCCAGCAAGGGCAGTCCCGGCACTGAAGCTTTCTTT	CASKGSPGTEAFF
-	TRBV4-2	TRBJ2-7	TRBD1	TGTGCCAGCAGCCAAGAACCGGGACAGCATATTAACGAGCAGTACTTC	CASSQEPGQHINEQYF
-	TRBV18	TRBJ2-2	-	TGTGCCAGCTCACCTGAGGTGACCCTAAACACCGGGGAGCTGTTTTTT	CASSPEVTLNTGELFF
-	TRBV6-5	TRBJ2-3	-	TGTGCCAGCAGCTACTCCCCTAGCGCCCGAGCGCAGTATTTT	CASSYSPSARAQYF
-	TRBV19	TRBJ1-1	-	TGTGCCAGTAGTATAGCCGGGGGCACTGAAGCTTTCTTT	CASSIAGGTEAFF
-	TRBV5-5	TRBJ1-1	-	TGTGCCAGCAGCCATACAGGGGAAGCTTTCTTT	CASSHTGEAFF
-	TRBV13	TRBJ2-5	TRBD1	TGTGCCAGCAGCTTAAGGGCAGGGGGCGCTTGGGAGACCCAGTACTTC	CASSLRAGGAWETQYF
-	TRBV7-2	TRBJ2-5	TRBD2	TGTGCCAGCAGCTTAGTAGGAAGCAGCGGGGCAAACCAAGAGACCCAGTACTTC	CASSLVGSSGANQETQYF
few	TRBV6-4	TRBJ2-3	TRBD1	TGTGCCAGCAGCGCGGGGACAGGGGACACAGATACGCAGTATTTT	CASSAGTGDTDTQYF
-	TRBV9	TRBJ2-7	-	TGTGCCAGCAGCGTAGGAGAGGGTGAGCAGTACTTC	CASSVGEGEQYF
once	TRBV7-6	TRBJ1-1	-	TGTGCCAGCAGTCCCGGACTGGGGGACACTGAAGCTTTCTTT	CASSPGLGDTEAFF
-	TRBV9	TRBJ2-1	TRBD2	TGTGCCAGCAGCGTGCAGAGCGGGAGCTCCTACAATGAGCAGTTCTTC	CASSVQSGSSYNEQFF
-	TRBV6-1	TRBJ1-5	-	TGTGCCAGCAGTGAAGCGCGATCTAAAAGGGGTCAGCCCCAGCATTTT	CASSEARSKRGQPQHF
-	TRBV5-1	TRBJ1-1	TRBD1	TGCGCCAGCAGCCTGCCACCGACAGGGCCGGCGACTGAAGCTTTCTTT	CASSLPPTGPATEAFF
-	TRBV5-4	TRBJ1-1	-	TGTGCCAGCAGCCAATATGGGACGGCCTGGGGCACTGAAGCTTTCTTT	CASSQYGTAWGTEAFF
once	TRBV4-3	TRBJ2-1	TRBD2	TGCGCCAGCAGCCAAGGGCCTAGCGGGGGGGCCGGTCTCAATGAGCAGTTCTTC	CASSQGPSGGAGLNEQFF
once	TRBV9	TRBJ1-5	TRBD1	TGTGCCAGCAGCACACAGGGGAATCAGCCCCAGCATTTT	CASSTQGNQPQHF
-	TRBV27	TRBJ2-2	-	TGTGCCAGCAGTTTAAACACCGGGGAGCTGTTTTTT	CASSLNTGELFF
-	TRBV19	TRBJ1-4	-	TGTGCCAGTAGTATTACTTGGTGGAGGGGAAATGAAAAACTGTTTTTT	CASSITWWRGNEKLFF
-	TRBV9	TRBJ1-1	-	TGTGCCAGCAGCGCTGGTGACAGGACTGAAGCTTTCTTT	CASSAGDRTEAFF
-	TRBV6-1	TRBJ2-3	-	TGTGCCAGCACCCCGATAGGGGTTGCGCAGTATTTT	CASTPIGVAQYF
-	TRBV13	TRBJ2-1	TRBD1	TGTGCCAGCAAATCCCAGGGACAGAATGAGCAGTTCTTC	CASKSQGQNEQFF
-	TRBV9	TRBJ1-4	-	TGTGCCAGCAGCCCCCGGTCCGCAGAAGCGGGGGAAAAACTGTTTTTT	CASSPRSAEAGEKLFF
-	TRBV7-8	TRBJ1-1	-	TGTGCCAGCAGCTTTGGCCTCTTAGGAGGGTTTAACACTGAAGCTTTCTTT	CASSFGLLGGFNTEAFF
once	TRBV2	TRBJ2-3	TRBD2	TGTGCCAGCAGTGAAGGGGTGGGTAGCGGGGGACCCACAGATACGCAGTATTTT	CASSEGVGSGGPTDTQYF
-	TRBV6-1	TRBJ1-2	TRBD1	TGTGCCAGCAGTGAAGGCGACAGGGGCGGTGGCTACACCTTC	CASSEGDRGGGYTF
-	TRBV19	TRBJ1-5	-	TGTGCCAGTAGTTGGAGGGTTGGCAATCAGCCCCAGCATTTT	CASSWRVGNQPQHF
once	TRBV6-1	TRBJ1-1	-	TGTGCCAGCAACCCCGGGGCAGGTATGAACACTGAAGCTTTCTTT	CASNPGAGMNTEAFF
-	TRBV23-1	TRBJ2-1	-	TGCGCCAGCAGTCACTCATACAATGAGCAGTTCTTC	CASSHSYNEQFF
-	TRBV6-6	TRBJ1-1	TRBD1	TGTGCCAGCAGTTCGACAGGGCTTGCGAACACTGAAGCTTTCTTT	CASSSTGLANTEAFF
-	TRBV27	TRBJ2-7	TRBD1	TGTGCCAGCAGCGCCTCCGGGACAGGCCCCTACGAGCAGTACTTC	CASSASGTGPYEQYF
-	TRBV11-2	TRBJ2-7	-	TGTGCCAGCAGCTTAGGCCCCCTCGAGCAGTACTTC	CASSLGPLEQYF
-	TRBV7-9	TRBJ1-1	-	TGTGCCAGCAGCTTAGTGAACACTGAAGCTTTCTTT	CASSLVNTEAFF
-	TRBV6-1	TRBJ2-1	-	TGTGCCAGCAGGGGAGGCTTGGGCATCTTTGATGAGCAGTTCTTC	CASRGGLGIFDEQFF
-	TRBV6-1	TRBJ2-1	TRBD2	TGTGCCAGCAGCCCTAGCGGGAGTTCGAATGAGCAGTTCTTC	CASSPSGSSNEQFF
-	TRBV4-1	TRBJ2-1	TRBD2	TGCGCCAGCAGCCAGCTTCTTGGGGCGGGAGGGTCCTACAATGAGCAGTTCTTC	CASSQLLGAGGSYNEQFF
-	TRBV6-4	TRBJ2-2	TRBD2	TGTGCCAGCAGTGACTCTAGCGGGAGGGCCGCCGGGGAGCTGTTTTTT	CASSDSSGRAAGELFF
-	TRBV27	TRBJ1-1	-	TGTGCCAGCAGTTTAATAGGACAGTCGAACACTGAAGCTTTCTTT	CASSLIGQSNTEAFF
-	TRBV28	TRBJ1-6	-	TGTGCCAGCATCCCTACAGGGAGGGATTCACCCCTCCACTTT	CASIPTGRDSPLHF
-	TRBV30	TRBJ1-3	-	TGTGCCTGGACGGACGGCTACTCTGGAAACACCATATATTTT	CAWTDGYSGNTIYF
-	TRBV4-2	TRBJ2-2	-	TGTGCCAGCAGCCAAGTCCCGGCTAGTCGGGCCGGGGAGCTGTTTTTT	CASSQVPASRAGELFF
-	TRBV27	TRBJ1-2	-	TGTGCCAGCGGGGGGGGTTTAAACTATGGCTACACCTTC	CASGGGLNYGYTF
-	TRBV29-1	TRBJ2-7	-	TGCAGCGTTGAAGATCCCGGGGATTTAAACTACGAGCAGTACTTC	CSVEDPGDLNYEQYF